Below, 20 T cell receptor beta chains from the same sample are listed, as sequenced in a study of blood T cell repertoires in COVID-19. TCRdb's copy holds only in-frame clones and misses some; the assay was immunoSEQ multiplex PCR. The profile shows approximately 59,000 clones, roughly 81% of them singletons. Sequenced sample: peripheral blood. These TCRs come from a man aged 80 or over with acute or convalescent COVID-19.

The chain is built from TRBV5-1 and TRBJ2-1; tentative D call: TRBD2 (6 bases). The germline CDR1 and CDR2 sequences are SGHRS and YFSETQ. V was cut by 4 bases and J by 12 bases, with 17 bases left in between. The CDR3 sequence is 13 residues long. The CDR3 region is CASSLGPGDVQFF. DNA for the CDR3: TGCGCCAGCAGCCTGGGTCCGGGGGACGTGCAGTTCTTC.

The gene calls are TRBV3-1 (or the pseudogene TRBV3-2) and TRBJ2-1; no reliable D call. Looked up from germline, CDR1 is LGHDT and CDR2 is YNNKEL (reference sequence). This CDR3 spans 11 amino acids. V was shortened by 6 bases and J by 5 bases, with 5 bases between the two germline ends. The CDR3 DNA follows: TGTGCCAGCAGACTGAACAATGAGCAGTTCTTC. Translation: CASRLNNEQFF.

The V call is TRBV5-5, the J call TRBJ2-7, with a weak D call TRBD1 (5 bases). Germline lookup yields CDR1 SGHKS and CDR2 YYEKEE (reference sequence). The length of the CDR3 is 15 residues. V was shortened by 0 bases and J by 2 bases, with 12 bases between the two germline ends. CDR3 bases: TGTGCCAGCAGCTTGGATTACCAGGGCCCCTACGAGCAGTACTTC. This gives the protein CASSLDYQGPYEQYF.

This chain links TRBV6-1 with TRBJ1-2, with D possibly matching TRBD1 (5 bases). Trimming removed 2 bases from V and 8 bases from J, with 12 bases in between. The CDR3 loop spans 13 amino acids. CDR1 and CDR2 (germline): MNHNS, SASEGT. CDR3 protein: CASSELGAIGYTF. DNA for the CDR3: TGTGCCAGCAGTGAATTAGGGGCTATCGGCTACACCTTC.

The chain recombines TRBV19 with TRBJ1-1; D is undetermined. The CDR3 consists of 13 residues. The germline gives CDR1 LNHDA, CDR2 SQIVND (reference sequence). V lost 3 bases and J lost 2, with 7 bases in between. The CDR3 protein is CASSMVSNTEAFF. In DNA, the CDR3 is TGTGCCAGTAGTATGGTCAGTAACACTGAAGCTTTCTTT.

This clone occurred once. The chain uses TRBV6-6 and TRBJ2-1; TRBD2 agrees at 10 bases. The CDR3 has 15 residues. Trimming removed 7 bases from V and 12 bases from J; junction bases left unmatched: 15. Germline CDR1 is MNHNY and CDR2 is SVGAGI (reference sequence). CDR3 nucleotide sequence: TGTGCCAGCAATCCCCTAGCGGGAGAACCTTCGAGGCAGTTCTTC. This gives the protein CASNPLAGEPSRQFF.

The CDR3 sequence: CASSLGLLTGELFF. The CDR3 region has the DNA TGTGCCAGCAGCTTGGGACTCTTAACCGGGGAGCTGTTTTTT. This chain links TRBV5-5 with TRBJ2-2; D not certain. V lost 0 bases, J lost 5 bases, and 8 bases lay in between. This CDR3 is 14 amino acids long. The germline CDR1 and CDR2 sequences are SGHKS and YYEKEE (reference sequence).

This clone has just a few counts. This CDR3 is CASSLGSGGSSYEQYF. The CDR3 bases are TGTGCCAGCAGCTTGGGTAGCGGGGGGAGCTCCTACGAGCAGTACTTC. V and J are TRBV5-6 and TRBJ2-7; TRBD2 matches 10 bases. The CDR3 loop spans 16 amino acids. J gave up 0 bases and V 0 bases, and 3 bases lay outside the gene matches. CDR1 and CDR2 (germline): SGHDT, YYEEEE.

The chain joins TRBV6-6 to TRBJ1-1, with 9 positions matching TRBD1. J gave up 7 bases and V 8 bases, and 14 bases lay outside the gene matches. CDR1 MNHNY and CDR2 SVGAGI come from the germline V gene (reference sequence). CDR3 length: 15 amino acids. The CDR3 reads CASREPGQGWSEAFF. The CDR3 DNA reads TGTGCCAGCCGAGAACCGGGACAGGGCTGGAGTGAAGCTTTCTTT.

The chain recombines TRBV5-1 with TRBJ2-5, with D possibly being TRBD1 (5 bases). Germline-derived CDR1 and CDR2 are SGHRS and YFSETQ. Trimming stripped 2 bases from V and 5 bases from J, with 10 bases between. The CDR3 contains 13 residues. CDR3 protein: CASSFRVIETQYF. CDR3 DNA sequence: TGCGCCAGCAGCTTCAGGGTTATTGAGACCCAGTACTTC. The whole variable domain, filled in from reference TRBV5-1 and TRBJ2-5, reads KAGVTQTPRYLIKTRGQQVTLSCSPISGHRSVSWYQQTPGQGLQFLFEYFSETQRNKGNFPGRFSGRQFSNSRSEMNVSTLELGDSALYLCASSFRVIETQYFGPGTRLLVL.

In its sample, this clone was seen a few times. The gene calls are TRBV29-1 and TRBJ2-5; 8 bases line up with TRBD2. CDR3 length: 13 residues. The V segment lost 7 bases and the J segment 5 bases; nucleotides outside the gene matches: 9. Germline V gene lookup returns CDR1 SQVTM and CDR2 ANQGSEA. The CDR3 DNA follows: TGCAGCGCAAGCGGGGGAGGACGGGAGACCCAGTACTTC. It translates to CSASGGGRETQYF.

The chain is built from TRBV5-1 and TRBJ2-7; a possible D gene is TRBD2 (6 bases). CDR1 is SGHRS, CDR2 YFSETQ, per germline. CDR3 length equals 14 residues. Trimming took off 2 bases at V and 4 bases at J, with 13 bases between the two ends. CDR3 sequence: CASSFALGGYEQYF. In DNA, the CDR3 is TGCGCCAGCAGCTTCGCACTGGGGGGTTACGAGCAGTACTTC.

In its sample, this clone was seen once. This rearrangement joins TRBV19 to TRBJ1-5, with D uncertain. In germline, CDR1 is LNHDA, CDR2 SQIVND (reference sequence). This CDR3 is built from 14 residues. Deletions cut 3 bases from V and 7 bases from J, with 13 bases between. The CDR3 bases are TGTGCCAGTAGTATCAGTCAAGGAGGCCAGCCCCAGCATTTT. The encoded protein is CASSISQGGQPQHF.

This clone has a count of ten or more. V usage is TRBV11-2 and J usage is TRBJ2-1, with TRBD2 matching 7 bases. J gave up 3 bases and V 3 bases, and 8 bases lay outside the gene matches. The CDR3 has 16 residues. CDR1 and CDR2 from the germline V gene are SGHAT and FQNNGV. As DNA, the CDR3 is TGTGCCAGCAGCTTGCGGGGGAGGCGAAACTACAATGAGCAGTTCTTC. Amino acids: CASSLRGRRNYNEQFF.

The chain couples TRBV20-1 to TRBJ2-7; D is unresolved. The V gene's germline CDR1 is DFQATT and CDR2 SNEGSKA (reference sequence). The CDR3 covers 11 residues. Trimming removed 3 bases from V and 2 bases from J, with 5 bases in between. CDR3: CSARIAYEQYF. The CDR3 coding sequence is TGCAGTGCTAGGATAGCCTACGAGCAGTACTTC.

This chain joins TRBV11-2 and TRBJ2-3; a weak D match, TRBD1 (6 bases). This CDR3 is 14 amino acids long. V lost 7 bases, J lost 0 bases, and 11 bases lay in between. CDR1 and CDR2 (germline): SGHAT, FQNNGV. CDR3 coding DNA: TGTGCCAGCAACGACAGGACCAGCACAGATACGCAGTATTTT. This gives the protein CASNDRTSTDTQYF. The whole variable domain, remainder taken from reference TRBV11-2 and TRBJ2-3, is EAGVAQSPRYKIIEKRQSVAFWCNPISGHATLYWYQQILGQGPKLLIQFQNNGVVDDSQLPKDRFSAERLKGVDSTLKIQPAKLEDSAVYLCASNDRTSTDTQYFGPGTRLTVL.

This chain joins TRBV7-3 and TRBJ1-1; D not certain. Trimming removed 6 bases at V and 0 bases at J, with 8 bases between. There are 13 residues in the CDR3. Per germline, CDR1 SGHTA and CDR2 FQGTGA. CDR3 sequence (DNA): TGTGCCAGCAGGCTGTCTATGAACACTGAAGCTTTCTTT. It is translated as CASRLSMNTEAFF.

V is TRBV6-4 and J is TRBJ2-1; the match to TRBD1 covers 9 bases. The V gene end was trimmed by 3 bases and the J gene end by 7 bases; junction bases not matched to a gene: 7. From germline, CDR1 is MRHNA and CDR2 SNTAGT. This CDR3 contains 15 residues. This CDR3 reads CASSESRDRVNEQFF. The CDR3 DNA sequence: TGTGCCAGCAGTGAATCTCGGGACAGGGTAAATGAGCAGTTCTTC.

This clone occurred a few times. The rearrangement links TRBV29-1 to TRBJ2-3; maybe TRBD1 (6 bases). The CDR3 totals 14 residues. Germline V gives CDR1 SQVTM, CDR2 ANQGSEA. V was pared by 4 bases and J by 0 bases, with 11 bases between. The CDR3, as DNA: TGCAGCGTTGGACAGGCAGCTAGCACAGATACGCAGTATTTT. Residues: CSVGQAASTDTQYF.

This sequence joins TRBV18 and TRBJ2-1, with a tentative D call TRBD2 (5 bases). Germline CDR1 and CDR2: KGHSH and LQKENI. Trimming removed 6 bases at V and 5 bases at J, with 14 bases between. This CDR3 has 14 amino acids. CDR3 residues: CASSSGRVHNEQFF. For the CDR3, the DNA is TGTGCCAGCTCGTCCGGGCGGGTACACAATGAGCAGTTCTTC.